Presented here are 12 T cell receptor beta chains from one specimen sequenced in a study of spatial heterogeneity in lung cancer. Each CDR3 protein is one row after TCRdb ran MiXCR on the 5' RACE reads. The sample contains over 50,000 distinct CDR3 sequences, around 8.2% of which appear only once. Sample time point: sample taken at primary tumor resection. Extraction of whole RNA from tumor, nontumor lung or frozen PBMC preceded unsorted sequencing. The source was PBMCs, collected at surgery. The receptors stem from a female donor with early-stage non-small cell lung cancer.

This clonotype appeared a few times. The V gene is TRBV3-1, the J gene TRBJ2-3; D unresolved. V lost 1 base and J lost 2, with 10 bases in between. CDR1 and CDR2 from the germline V gene are LGHDT and YNNKEL (reference sequence). This CDR3 has 15 amino acids. CDR3 protein: CASSQVTVHTDTQYF. DNA of the CDR3: TGTGCCAGCAGCCAAGTAACAGTACACACAGATACGCAGTATTTT.

This clonotype was seen a few times. V is TRBV12-3 or TRBV12-4 and J is TRBJ2-3; TRBD2 aligns across 7 bases. Losses at the gene ends were 1 base for V and 2 bases for J; bases not matched to a gene: 6. The CDR3 sequence is 16 residues long. For the CDR3, the DNA is TGTGCCAGCAGTTTAGGCGGGCTAGCGGACACAGATACGCAGTATTTT. Protein product: CASSLGGLADTDTQYF.

This clonotype was found many times. The V and J genes are TRBV5-1 and TRBJ2-6; D is unclear. Germline values: CDR1 SGHRS, CDR2 YFSETQ. The CDR3 length is 14 residues. Trimming cost V 4 bases and J 0 bases, with 5 bases left between them. CDR3 amino acids: CASSQSSGANVLTF. In nucleotides, the CDR3 is TGCGCCAGCAGCCAAAGCTCTGGGGCCAACGTCCTGACTTTC.

The V gene is TRBV28, the J gene TRBJ2-5, with a weak D call TRBD1 (6 bases). Trimming took off 7 bases at V and 0 bases at J, with 12 bases between the two ends. The CDR3 is 14 amino acids. Germline-derived CDR1 and CDR2 are MDHEN and SYDVKM. CDR3 in amino acids: CASTNPGDQETQYF. Written as DNA, the CDR3 is TGTGCCAGCACCAACCCAGGGGACCAAGAGACCCAGTACTTC. Filled out from reference TRBV28 and TRBJ2-5, the complete variable domain reads DVKVTQSSRYLVKRTGEKVFLECVQDMDHENMFWYRQDPGLGLRLIYFSYDVKMKEKGDIPEGYSVSREKKERFSLILESASTNQTSMYLCASTNPGDQETQYFGPGTRLLVL.

V gene TRBV28 combines with J gene TRBJ1-5; D may be TRBD1 (6 bases). Trimming removed 6 bases at V and 2 bases at J, with 14 bases between. Per the germline V gene, CDR1 is MDHEN and CDR2 is SYDVKM. This CDR3 has 15 amino acids. CDR3 in amino acids: CASRDRGVGNQPQHF. CDR3 nucleotides: TGTGCCAGCAGGGACAGAGGGGTTGGCAATCAGCCCCAGCATTTT.

The V and J genes are TRBV20-1 and TRBJ2-7; TRBD1 is a possible D gene (5 bases). There are 14 residues in the CDR3. The germline V and J ends were trimmed by 0 bases and 5 bases, with 14 bases remaining between them. Per the germline V gene, CDR1 is DFQATT and CDR2 is SNEGSKA (reference sequence). CDR3 residues: CSAREVSRADEQYV. The DNA of the CDR3 is TGCAGTGCTAGAGAAGTCAGCAGGGCGGACGAGCAGTACGTC.

This clonotype was observed at least ten times. This rearrangement joins TRBV7-3 to TRBJ1-1; weak D call: TRBD1 (5 bases). Germline lookup yields CDR1 SGHTA and CDR2 FQGTGA. V lost 2 bases and J 6 bases, leaving 10 bases between the germline ends. This CDR3 region has 13 residues. The CDR3: CASSLPGAAEAFF. CDR3 in DNA: TGTGCCAGCAGCTTACCCGGGGCGGCTGAAGCTTTCTTT.

The chain joins TRBV2 to TRBJ2-6; TRBD2 aligns across 12 bases. This CDR3 region has 17 residues. CDR1 is SNHLY and CDR2 is FYNNEI in the germline V gene. The V and J ends lost 6 bases and 0 bases, in that order; junction bases with no gene match: 3. This CDR3 reads CASSKLAGGSGANVLTF. The DNA for the CDR3 is TGTGCCAGCAGCAAACTAGCGGGAGGCTCTGGGGCCAACGTCCTGACTTTC. The variable domain in full, completed from reference TRBV2 and TRBJ2-6, reads EPEVTQTPSHQVTQMGQEVILRCVPISNHLYFYWYRQILGQKVEFLVSFYNNEISEKSEIFDDQFSVERPDGSNFTLKIRSTKLEDSAMYFCASSKLAGGSGANVLTFGAGSRLTVL.

In its sample, this clonotype was seen a few times. V and J are TRBV29-1 and TRBJ1-2; no reliable D call. V lost 7 bases, J lost 4 bases, and 16 bases lay in between. Germline V CDR1 and CDR2: SQVTM, ANQGSEA. The CDR3 covers 13 residues. As DNA, the CDR3 is TGCAGCGCCGGAGATAGGGCGGGCTATGGCTACACCTTC. This encodes CSAGDRAGYGYTF.

The chain couples TRBV9 to TRBJ1-1; D unclear. The V end lost 5 bases, the J end lost 5 bases, and 10 bases lay between the germline ends. The CDR3 extends over 12 amino acids. Germline V gene lookup returns CDR1 SGDLS and CDR2 YYNGEE. This chain's CDR3 is CASSRGGTEAFF. CDR3 nucleotide sequence: TGTGCCAGCAGTCGGGGAGGGACTGAAGCTTTCTTT. Full variable domain (outside the CDR3, taken from reference TRBV9 and TRBJ1-1): DSGVTQTPKHLITATGQRVTLRCSPRSGDLSVYWYQQSLDQGLQFLIQYYNGEERAKGNILERFSAQQFPDLHSELNLSSLELGDSALYFCASSRGGTEAFFGQGTRLTVV.

This clonotype was observed many times. The genes are TRBV10-3 and TRBJ1-1; D gene unclear. The CDR3 is 14 residues long. CDR1 and CDR2 (germline): ENHRY, SYGVKD. Trimming stripped 0 bases from V and 1 base from J, with 6 bases between. The CDR3 DNA sequence: TGTGCCATCAGTGAGTCGGGCGGGAACACTGAAGCTTTCTTT. Its translation: CAISESGGNTEAFF.

V gene TRBV28 combines with J gene TRBJ2-3; 7 nucleotides line up with TRBD1. Germline V lookup: CDR1 MDHEN, CDR2 SYDVKM. The CDR3 sequence is 14 residues long. Trimming cost V 6 bases and J 3 bases; bases outside gene matches: 6. The CDR3 DNA reads TGTGCCAGCAGACCCCGACAGGGAACAGATACGCAGTATTTT. Encoded protein: CASRPRQGTDTQYF.